Following are 11 T cell receptor beta chains from one sample sequenced in a study of blood T cells in healthy people across ages. Then a second PCR, running roughly 7 to 11 cycles, was carried out with a sample-barcoded 5' primer and a J-beta primer mix. TCRdb fed the 5' RACE reads into MiXCR, producing one record per CDR3 protein. The table has approximately 690,000 distinct CDR3 sequences, 40% to 45% seen once. What was sequenced was blood. Receptors originate from a man older than 75 in good health.

The chain recombines TRBV9 with TRBJ2-3; 13 bases align to TRBD2. CDR3 length: 17 amino acids. J gave up 2 bases and V 1 base, and 4 bases lay outside the gene matches. Germline values: CDR1 SGDLS, CDR2 YYNGEE. The CDR3 DNA reads TGTGCCAGCAGCGTACGGGGACTAGCGGGGCTCACAGATACGCAGTATTTT. Protein: CASSVRGLAGLTDTQYF.

This clonotype has just a few counts. The CDR3 here is CASSTGTTQRETQYF. CDR3 nucleotide sequence: TGTGCCAGCAGTACAGGGACTACCCAGAGGGAGACCCAGTACTTC. J is TRBJ2-5 and V is TRBV6-2 or TRBV6-3; possible D gene TRBD2, 7 bases. This CDR3 region has 15 residues. Germline CDR1 MNHEY, CDR2 SVGEGT. V lost 5 bases and J 5 bases, leaving 18 bases between the germline ends.

The chain combines TRBV5-1 with TRBJ1-4; 7 bases are shared with TRBD1. This CDR3 has 15 residues. Germline V gene data show CDR1 as SGHRS and CDR2 as YFSETQ. V lost 3 bases and J lost 3; bases outside the gene matches: 5. Here the CDR3 DNA reads TGCGCCAGCAGCTCTGCCGGGACAGCTAATGAAAAACTGTTTTTT. Protein: CASSSAGTANEKLFF.

This clonotype was recorded a few times. The V call is TRBV25-1, the J call TRBJ2-6; D unresolved. Looked up from germline, CDR1 is MGHDK and CDR2 is SYGVNS. The CDR3 runs 15 residues. Trimming stripped 4 bases from V and 3 bases from J, with 10 bases between. The CDR3 sequence: CASSVLDGGANVLTF. For the CDR3, the DNA is TGTGCCAGCAGTGTCCTTGATGGTGGGGCCAACGTCCTGACTTTC.

The chain employs TRBV7-3 and TRBJ1-1, with D perhaps matching TRBD1 (6 bases). Trimming took off 5 bases at V and 6 bases at J, with 10 bases between the two ends. The CDR3 runs 12 residues. The germline V gene encodes CDR1 SGHTA and CDR2 FQGTGA. The CDR3 coding sequence is TGTGCCAGCAGCACCTACAGGGCTGAAGCTTTCTTT. Amino acids: CASSTYRAEAFF.

The chain employs TRBV2 and TRBJ2-1; D remains unclear. Trimming removed 5 bases at V and 15 bases at J, with 17 bases between. CDR1 SNHLY and CDR2 FYNNEI come from the germline V gene. The length of the CDR3 is 12 residues. CDR3 nucleotide sequence: TGTGCCAGCAGTTCCTCGGAGCCCTATCTGTTCTTC. It yields the protein CASSSSEPYLFF.

V gene TRBV7-9 combines with J gene TRBJ2-5, with D possibly matching TRBD1 (5 bases). The CDR3 contains 14 residues. The germline gives CDR1 SEHNR, CDR2 FQNEAQ (reference sequence). Trimming took 1 base from V and 7 from J, leaving 13 bases between them. The CDR3 loop reads CASSLGGSPGTQYF. DNA of the CDR3: TGTGCCAGCAGCTTAGGGGGCAGCCCGGGGACCCAGTACTTC. Drawing the rest from reference TRBV7-9 and TRBJ2-5, the complete variable domain is DTGVSQNPRHKITKRGQNVTFRCDPISEHNRLYWYRQTLGQGPEFLTYFQNEAQLEKSRLLSDRFSAERPKGSFSTLEIQRTEQGDSAMYLCASSLGGSPGTQYFGPGTRLLVL.

The CDR3 spells CATSGRQGGYNEQFF. CDR3 DNA sequence: TGTGCCACCAGCGGCCGACAGGGGGGCTACAATGAGCAGTTCTTC. The genes are TRBV15 and TRBJ2-1, with 9 bases identical to TRBD1. The V and J ends lost 5 bases and 3 bases, in that order; junction bases with no gene match: 5. There are 15 residues in the CDR3. Per the germline V gene, CDR1 is LNHNV and CDR2 is YYDKDF (reference sequence).

The chain employs TRBV6-1 and TRBJ2-1, with 8 nucleotides matching TRBD1. The CDR3 loop spans 18 amino acids. The germline gives CDR1 MNHNS, CDR2 SASEGT. J gave up 0 bases and V 3 bases, and 10 bases lay outside the gene matches. The CDR3 region is CASSDSLNTGGSYNEQFF. As DNA, the CDR3 is TGTGCCAGCAGTGATTCCCTAAACACAGGGGGCTCCTACAATGAGCAGTTCTTC.

The rearrangement links TRBV4-3 to TRBJ1-1; 9 positions agree with TRBD1. Germline trimming cut 4 bases from V and 6 bases from J; bases unmatched to any gene: 6. The CDR3 has 14 amino acids. Germline assignment: CDR1 LGHNA and CDR2 YSLEER. CDR3 in amino acids: CASSRRTGAAEAFF. The CDR3 DNA follows: TGCGCCAGCAGCCGAAGGACAGGGGCGGCTGAAGCTTTCTTT.

The J gene is TRBJ2-5, the V gene TRBV7-2, with D possibly TRBD2 on 6 matching bases. The CDR3 spans 13 residues. Germline V CDR1 and CDR2: SGHTA, FQGNSA. Trimming removed 5 bases at V and 6 bases at J, with 13 bases between. CDR3 region: CASSPTREKTQYF. The CDR3 DNA follows: TGTGCCAGCAGCCCGACTAGGGAGAAGACCCAGTACTTC.